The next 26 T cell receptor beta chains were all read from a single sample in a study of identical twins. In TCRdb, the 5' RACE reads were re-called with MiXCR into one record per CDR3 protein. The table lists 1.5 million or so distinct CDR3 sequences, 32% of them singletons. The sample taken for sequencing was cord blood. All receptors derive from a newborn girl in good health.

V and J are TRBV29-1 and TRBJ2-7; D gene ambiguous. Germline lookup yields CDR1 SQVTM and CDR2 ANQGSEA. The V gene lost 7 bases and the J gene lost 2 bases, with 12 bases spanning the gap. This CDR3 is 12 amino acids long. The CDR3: CSAESLTYEQYF. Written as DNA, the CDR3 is TGCAGCGCCGAAAGCTTAACCTACGAGCAGTACTTC.

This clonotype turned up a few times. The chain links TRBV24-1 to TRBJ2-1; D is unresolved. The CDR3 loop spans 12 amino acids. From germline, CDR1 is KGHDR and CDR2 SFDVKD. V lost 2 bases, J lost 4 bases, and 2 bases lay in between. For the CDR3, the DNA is TGTGCCACCAGTGATTGGTACAATGAGCAGTTCTTC. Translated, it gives CATSDWYNEQFF.

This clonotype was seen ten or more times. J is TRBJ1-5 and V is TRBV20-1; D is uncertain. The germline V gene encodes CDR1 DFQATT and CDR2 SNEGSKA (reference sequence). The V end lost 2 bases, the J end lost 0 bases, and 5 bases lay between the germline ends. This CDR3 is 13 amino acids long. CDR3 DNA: TGCAGTGCTAGACGCAATAGCAATCAGCCCCAGCATTTT. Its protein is CSARRNSNQPQHF.

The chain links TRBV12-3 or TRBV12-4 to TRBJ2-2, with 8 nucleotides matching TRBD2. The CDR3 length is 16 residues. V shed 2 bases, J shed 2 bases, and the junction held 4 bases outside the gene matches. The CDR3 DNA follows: TGTGCCAGCAGTTTAAACGGGGGGGTTAACACCGGGGAGCTGTTTTTT. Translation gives CASSLNGGVNTGELFF.

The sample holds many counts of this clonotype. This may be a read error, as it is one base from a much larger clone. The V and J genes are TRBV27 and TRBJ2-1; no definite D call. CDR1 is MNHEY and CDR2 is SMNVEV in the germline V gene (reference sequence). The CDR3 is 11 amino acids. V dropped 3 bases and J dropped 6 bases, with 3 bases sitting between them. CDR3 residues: CASSFFNEQFF. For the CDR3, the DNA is TGTGCCAGCAGTTTCTTCAATGAGCAGTTCTTC.

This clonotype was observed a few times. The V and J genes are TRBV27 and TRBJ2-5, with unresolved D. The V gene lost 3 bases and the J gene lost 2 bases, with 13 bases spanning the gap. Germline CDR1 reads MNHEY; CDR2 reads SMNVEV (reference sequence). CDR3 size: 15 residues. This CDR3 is CASSFGPLSQETQYF. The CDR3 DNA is TGTGCCAGCAGTTTTGGGCCCCTCTCACAAGAGACCCAGTACTTC.

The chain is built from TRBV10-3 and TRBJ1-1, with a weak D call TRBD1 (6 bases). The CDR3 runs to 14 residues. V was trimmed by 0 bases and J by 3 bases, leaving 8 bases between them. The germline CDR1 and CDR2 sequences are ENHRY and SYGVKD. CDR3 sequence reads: CAISESRTDTEAFF. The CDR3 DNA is TGTGCCATCAGTGAGTCTAGGACAGACACTGAAGCTTTCTTT.

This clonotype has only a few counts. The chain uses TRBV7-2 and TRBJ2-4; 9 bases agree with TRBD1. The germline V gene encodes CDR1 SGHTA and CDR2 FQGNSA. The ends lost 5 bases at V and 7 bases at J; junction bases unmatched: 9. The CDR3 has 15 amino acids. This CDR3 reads CASSPDRDRVNIQYF. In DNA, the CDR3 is TGTGCCAGCAGCCCTGACCGGGACAGGGTGAACATTCAGTACTTC.

The CDR3 protein is CASSPSALAGGRSSTDTQYF. In nucleotides, the CDR3 is TGTGCCAGCTCACCATCTGCGTTAGCGGGGGGAAGATCTAGCACAGATACGCAGTATTTT. The rearrangement links TRBV18 to TRBJ2-3; 10 bases match TRBD2. Germline-derived CDR1 and CDR2 are KGHSH and LQKENI. The CDR3 extends over 20 amino acids. Germline trimming cut 2 bases from V and 0 bases from J; bases unmatched to any gene: 14. Full variable domain (remainder filled in from reference TRBV18 and TRBJ2-3): NAGVMQNPRHLVRRRGQEARLRCSPMKGHSHVYWYRQLPEEGLKFMVYLQKENIIDESGMPKERFSAEFPKEGPSILRIQQVVRGDSAAYFCASSPSALAGGRSSTDTQYFGPGTRLTVL.

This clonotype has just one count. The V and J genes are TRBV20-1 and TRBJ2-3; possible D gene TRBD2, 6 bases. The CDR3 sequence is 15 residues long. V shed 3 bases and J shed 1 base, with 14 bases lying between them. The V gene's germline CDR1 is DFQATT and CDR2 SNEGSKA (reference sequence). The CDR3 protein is CSARAGRFGTDTQYF. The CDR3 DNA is TGCAGTGCTAGGGCGGGACGGTTTGGCACAGATACGCAGTATTTT.

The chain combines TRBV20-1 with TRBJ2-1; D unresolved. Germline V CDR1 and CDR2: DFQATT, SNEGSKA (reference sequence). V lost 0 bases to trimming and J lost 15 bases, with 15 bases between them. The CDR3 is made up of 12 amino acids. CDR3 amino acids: CSARDFSRSPFF. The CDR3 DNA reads TGCAGTGCTAGAGATTTCTCCCGAAGTCCGTTCTTC.

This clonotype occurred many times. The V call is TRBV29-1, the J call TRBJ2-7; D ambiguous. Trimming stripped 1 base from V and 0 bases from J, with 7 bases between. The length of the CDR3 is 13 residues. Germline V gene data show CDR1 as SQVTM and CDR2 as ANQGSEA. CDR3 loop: CSVEAGDSYEQYF. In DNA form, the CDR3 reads TGCAGCGTTGAAGCTGGCGACTCCTACGAGCAGTACTTC.

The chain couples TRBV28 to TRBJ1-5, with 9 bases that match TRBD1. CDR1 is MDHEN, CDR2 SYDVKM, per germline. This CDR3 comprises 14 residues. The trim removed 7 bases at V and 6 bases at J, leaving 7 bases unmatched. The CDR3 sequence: CASISGTGTQPQHF. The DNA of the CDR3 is TGTGCCAGCATTTCCGGGACAGGGACTCAGCCCCAGCATTTT. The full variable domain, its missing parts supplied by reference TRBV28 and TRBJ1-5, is DVKVTQSSRYLVKRTGEKVFLECVQDMDHENMFWYRQDPGLGLRLIYFSYDVKMKEKGDIPEGYSVSREKKERFSLILESASTNQTSMYLCASISGTGTQPQHFGDGTRLSIL.

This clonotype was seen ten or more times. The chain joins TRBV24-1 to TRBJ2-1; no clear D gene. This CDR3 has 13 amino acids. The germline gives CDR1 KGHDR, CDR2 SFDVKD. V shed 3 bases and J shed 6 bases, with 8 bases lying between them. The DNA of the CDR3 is TGTGCCACCAGTGATGTGTGGGGCAATGAGCAGTTCTTC. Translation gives CATSDVWGNEQFF.

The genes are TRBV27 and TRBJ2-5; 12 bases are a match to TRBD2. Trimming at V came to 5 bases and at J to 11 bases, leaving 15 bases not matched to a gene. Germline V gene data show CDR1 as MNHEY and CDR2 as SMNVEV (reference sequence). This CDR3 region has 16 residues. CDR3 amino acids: CASSTRRLAGEWEQYF. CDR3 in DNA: TGTGCCAGCAGTACTCGACGACTAGCGGGAGAATGGGAGCAGTACTTC.

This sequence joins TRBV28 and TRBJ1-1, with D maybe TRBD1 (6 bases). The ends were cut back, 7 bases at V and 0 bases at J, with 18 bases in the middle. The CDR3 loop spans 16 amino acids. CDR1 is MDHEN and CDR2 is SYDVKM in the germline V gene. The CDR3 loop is CASNPPGERVNTEAFF. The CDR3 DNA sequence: TGTGCCAGCAACCCCCCAGGGGAGAGAGTGAACACTGAAGCTTTCTTT.

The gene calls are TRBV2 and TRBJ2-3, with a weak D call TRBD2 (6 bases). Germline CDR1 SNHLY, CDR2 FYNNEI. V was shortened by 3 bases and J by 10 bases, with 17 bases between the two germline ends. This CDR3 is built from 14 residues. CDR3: CASSDGVLTGAQYF. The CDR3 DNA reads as TGTGCCAGCAGTGACGGAGTACTCACGGGGGCGCAGTATTTT.

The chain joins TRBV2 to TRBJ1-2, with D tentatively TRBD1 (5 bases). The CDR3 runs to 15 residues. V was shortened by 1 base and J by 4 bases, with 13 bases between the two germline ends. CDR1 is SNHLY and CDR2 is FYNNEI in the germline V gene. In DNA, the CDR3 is TGTGCCAGCAGTGAAGGGGGGGGGAAAGTCTATGGCTACACCTTC. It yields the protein CASSEGGGKVYGYTF.

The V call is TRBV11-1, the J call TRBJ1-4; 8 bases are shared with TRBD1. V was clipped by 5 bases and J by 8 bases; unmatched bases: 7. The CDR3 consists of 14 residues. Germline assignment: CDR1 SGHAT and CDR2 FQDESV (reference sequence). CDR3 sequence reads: CASSTRQGSEKLFF. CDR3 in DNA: TGTGCCAGCAGCACTCGACAGGGGTCCGAAAAACTGTTTTTT.

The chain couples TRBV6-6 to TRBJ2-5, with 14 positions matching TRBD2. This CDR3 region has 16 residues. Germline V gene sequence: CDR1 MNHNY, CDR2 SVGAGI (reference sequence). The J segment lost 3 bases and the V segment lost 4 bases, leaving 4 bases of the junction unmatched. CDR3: CASSSRGLAGEETQYF. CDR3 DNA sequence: TGTGCCAGCAGTTCCCGGGGACTAGCGGGGGAAGAGACCCAGTACTTC.

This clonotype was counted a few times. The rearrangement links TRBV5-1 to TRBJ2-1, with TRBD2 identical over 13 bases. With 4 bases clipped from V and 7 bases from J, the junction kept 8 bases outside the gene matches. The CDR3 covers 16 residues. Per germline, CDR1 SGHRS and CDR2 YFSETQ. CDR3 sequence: CASSPQLAGGPNEQFF. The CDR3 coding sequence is TGCGCCAGCAGCCCGCAACTAGCGGGAGGGCCAAATGAGCAGTTCTTC.

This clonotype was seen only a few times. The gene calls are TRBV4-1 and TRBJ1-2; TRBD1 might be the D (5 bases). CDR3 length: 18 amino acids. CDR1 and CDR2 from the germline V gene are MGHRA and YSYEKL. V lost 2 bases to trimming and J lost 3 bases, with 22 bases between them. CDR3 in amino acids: CASSQWAKQGRRYYGYTF. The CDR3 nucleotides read TGCGCCAGCAGCCAATGGGCAAAGCAGGGTAGGAGGTACTATGGCTACACCTTC.

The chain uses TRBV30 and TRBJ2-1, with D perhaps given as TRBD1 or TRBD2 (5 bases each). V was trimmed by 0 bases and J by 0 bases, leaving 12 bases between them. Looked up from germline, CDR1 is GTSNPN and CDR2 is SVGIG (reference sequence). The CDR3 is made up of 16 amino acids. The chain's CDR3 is CAWSVRWGSSYNEQFF. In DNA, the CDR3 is TGTGCCTGGAGTGTTAGGTGGGGGAGCTCCTACAATGAGCAGTTCTTC.

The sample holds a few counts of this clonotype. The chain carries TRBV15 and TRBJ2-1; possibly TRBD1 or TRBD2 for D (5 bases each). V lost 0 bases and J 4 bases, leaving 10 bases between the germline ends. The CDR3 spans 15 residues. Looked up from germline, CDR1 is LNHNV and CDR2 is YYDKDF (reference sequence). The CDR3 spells CATSRDRGFYNEQFF. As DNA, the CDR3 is TGTGCCACCAGCAGAGATCGGGGCTTTTACAATGAGCAGTTCTTC.

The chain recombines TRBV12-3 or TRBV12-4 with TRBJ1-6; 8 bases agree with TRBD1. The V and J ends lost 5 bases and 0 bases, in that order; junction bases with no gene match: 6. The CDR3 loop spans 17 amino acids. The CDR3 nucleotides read TGTGCCAGCAGTCCAAGACAGGGGAGCTCCTATAATTCACCCCTCCACTTT. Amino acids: CASSPRQGSSYNSPLHF.

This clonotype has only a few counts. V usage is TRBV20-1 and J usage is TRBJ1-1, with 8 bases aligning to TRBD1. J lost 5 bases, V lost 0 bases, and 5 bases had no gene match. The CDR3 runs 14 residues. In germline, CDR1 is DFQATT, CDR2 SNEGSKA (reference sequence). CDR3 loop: CSARDRDRPTEAFF. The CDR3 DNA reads TGCAGTGCTAGAGATCGGGACAGGCCGACTGAAGCTTTCTTT.